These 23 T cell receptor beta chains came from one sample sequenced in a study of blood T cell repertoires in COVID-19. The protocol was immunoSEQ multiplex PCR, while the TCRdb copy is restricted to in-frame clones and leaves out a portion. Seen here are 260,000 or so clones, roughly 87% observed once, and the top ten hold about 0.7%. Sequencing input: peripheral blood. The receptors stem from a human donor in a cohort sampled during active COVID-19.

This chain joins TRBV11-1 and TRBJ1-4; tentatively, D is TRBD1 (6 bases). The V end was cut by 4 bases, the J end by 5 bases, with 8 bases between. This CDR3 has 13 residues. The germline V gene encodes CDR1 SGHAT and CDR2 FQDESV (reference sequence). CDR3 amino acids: CASSYGQNEKLFF. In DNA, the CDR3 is TGTGCCAGCAGCTATGGACAGAATGAAAAACTGTTTTTT.

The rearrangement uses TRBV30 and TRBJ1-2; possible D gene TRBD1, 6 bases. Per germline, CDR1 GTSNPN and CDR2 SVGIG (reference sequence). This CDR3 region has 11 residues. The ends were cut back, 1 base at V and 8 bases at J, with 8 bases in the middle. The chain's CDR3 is CAWSDRVGYTF. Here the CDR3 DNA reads TGTGCCTGGAGTGACAGGGTAGGCTACACCTTC. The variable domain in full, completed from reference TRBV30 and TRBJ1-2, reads SQTIHQWPATLVQPVGSPLSLECTVEGTSNPNLYWYRQAAGRGLQLLFYSVGIGQISSEVPQNLSASRPQDRQFILSSKKLLLSDSGFYLCAWSDRVGYTFGSGTRLTVV.

The CDR3 is CAISSTGGNTGELFF. CDR3 sequence (DNA): TGTGCCATCAGTTCTACAGGGGGGAACACCGGGGAGCTGTTTTTT. The genes are TRBV10-3 and TRBJ2-2, with TRBD1 matching over 8 bases. V trimming: 5 bases; J trimming: 1 base; junction bases outside the gene matches: 3. Looked up from germline, CDR1 is ENHRY and CDR2 is SYGVKD. There are 15 residues in the CDR3.

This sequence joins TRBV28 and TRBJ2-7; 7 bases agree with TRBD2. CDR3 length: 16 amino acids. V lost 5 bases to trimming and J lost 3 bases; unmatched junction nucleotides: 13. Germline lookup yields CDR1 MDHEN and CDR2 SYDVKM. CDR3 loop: CASSPAVERDVYEQYF. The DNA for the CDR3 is TGTGCCAGCAGTCCCGCCGTAGAGCGGGATGTCTACGAGCAGTACTTC.

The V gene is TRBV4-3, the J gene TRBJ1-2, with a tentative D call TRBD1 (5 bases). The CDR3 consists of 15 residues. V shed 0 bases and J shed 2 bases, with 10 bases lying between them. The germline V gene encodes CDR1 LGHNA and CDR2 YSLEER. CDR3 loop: CASSQDPGHNYGYTF. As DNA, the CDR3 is TGCGCCAGCAGCCAAGATCCCGGACACAACTATGGCTACACCTTC.

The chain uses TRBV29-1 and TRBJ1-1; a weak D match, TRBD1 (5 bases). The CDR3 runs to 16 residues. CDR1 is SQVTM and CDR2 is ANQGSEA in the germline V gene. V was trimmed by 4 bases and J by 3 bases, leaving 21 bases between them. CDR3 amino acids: CSVAAGGGLTYTEAFF. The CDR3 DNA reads TGCAGCGTTGCCGCTGGGGGGGGACTGACCTACACTGAAGCTTTCTTT.

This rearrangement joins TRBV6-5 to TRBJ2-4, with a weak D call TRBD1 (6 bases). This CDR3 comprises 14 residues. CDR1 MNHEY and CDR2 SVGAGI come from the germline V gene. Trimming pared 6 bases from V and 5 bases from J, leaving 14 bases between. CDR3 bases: TGTGCCAGCAGGTCTGCAGGGGTCCAAAACATTCAGTACTTC. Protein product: CASRSAGVQNIQYF.

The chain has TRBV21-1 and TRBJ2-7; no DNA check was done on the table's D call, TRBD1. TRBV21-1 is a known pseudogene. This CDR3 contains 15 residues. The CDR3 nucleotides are TGTGCCAGCAGCAAAGCCGGGACAGGGACCTACGAGCAGTACTTC. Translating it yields CASSKAGTGTYEQYF.

The CDR3 nucleotides are TGCGCCAGCAGCCAAGAAGGGAGTTTGAACACTGAAGCTTTCTTT. It specifies CASSQEGSLNTEAFF. The chain recombines TRBV4-1 with TRBJ1-1, with D unresolved. CDR3 length equals 15 residues. V gave up 0 bases and J gave up 0 bases, with 8 bases separating them. Looked up from germline, CDR1 is MGHRA and CDR2 is YSYEKL.

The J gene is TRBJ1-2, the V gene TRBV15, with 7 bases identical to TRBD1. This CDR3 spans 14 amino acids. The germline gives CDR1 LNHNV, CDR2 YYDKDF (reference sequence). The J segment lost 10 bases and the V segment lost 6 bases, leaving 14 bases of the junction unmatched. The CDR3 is CATRRNRGNQNYTF. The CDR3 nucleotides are TGTGCCACCAGAAGGAACAGGGGAAACCAGAACTACACCTTC.

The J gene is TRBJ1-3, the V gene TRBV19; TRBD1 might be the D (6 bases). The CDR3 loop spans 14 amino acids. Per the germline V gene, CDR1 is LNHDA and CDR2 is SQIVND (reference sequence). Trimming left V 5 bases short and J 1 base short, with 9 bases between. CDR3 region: CASSRTVSGNTIYF. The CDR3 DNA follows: TGTGCCAGTAGTCGGACAGTATCTGGAAACACCATATATTTT.

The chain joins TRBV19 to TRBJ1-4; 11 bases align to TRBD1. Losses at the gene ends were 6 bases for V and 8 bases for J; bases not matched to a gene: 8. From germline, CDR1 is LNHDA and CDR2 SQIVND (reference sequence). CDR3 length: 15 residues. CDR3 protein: CASSLPGTGGEKLFF. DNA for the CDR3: TGTGCCAGTAGCCTGCCGGGGACAGGGGGGGAAAAACTGTTTTTT.

The CDR3 region is CASSFYKNTEAFF. The DNA for the CDR3 is TGTGCCAGCAGCTTTTACAAGAACACTGAAGCTTTCTTT. The chain couples TRBV11-3 to TRBJ1-1; D ambiguous. Trimming left V 3 bases short and J 1 base short, with 6 bases between. Germline CDR1 and CDR2: SGHNT and YENEEA. CDR3 size: 13 residues.

CDR3 in DNA: TGTGCCAGCAGTAAGACAGGGGTTGGTGGAAACACCATATATTTT. Protein sequence: CASSKTGVGGNTIYF. The V gene is TRBV2, the J gene TRBJ1-3; 8 positions agree with TRBD1. With V trimmed by 5 bases and J by 3 bases, 6 bases remained unmatched. The CDR3 contains 15 residues. Germline values: CDR1 SNHLY, CDR2 FYNNEI. Full variable domain (rest looked up from reference TRBV2 and TRBJ1-3): EPEVTQTPSHQVTQMGQEVILRCVPISNHLYFYWYRQILGQKVEFLVSFYNNEISEKSEIFDDQFSVERPDGSNFTLKIRSTKLEDSAMYFCASSKTGVGGNTIYFGEGSWLTVV.

CDR3: CATSIPGGSYEQYF. The CDR3 region has the DNA TGTGCCACCAGCATTCCGGGAGGATCCTACGAGCAGTACTTC. V is TRBV15 and J is TRBJ2-7, with 7 bases aligning to TRBD2. Unmatched junction bases numbered 4, after V lost 4 bases and J lost 1 base. The CDR3 is made up of 14 amino acids. Germline V lookup: CDR1 LNHNV, CDR2 YYDKDF (reference sequence).

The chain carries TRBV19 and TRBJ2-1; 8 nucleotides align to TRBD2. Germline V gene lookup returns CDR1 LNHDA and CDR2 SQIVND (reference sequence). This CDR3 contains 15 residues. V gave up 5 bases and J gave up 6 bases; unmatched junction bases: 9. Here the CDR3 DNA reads TGTGCCAGTAGTTCCGGGGGGGCATTTCTCAATGAGCAGTTCTTC. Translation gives CASSSGGAFLNEQFF.

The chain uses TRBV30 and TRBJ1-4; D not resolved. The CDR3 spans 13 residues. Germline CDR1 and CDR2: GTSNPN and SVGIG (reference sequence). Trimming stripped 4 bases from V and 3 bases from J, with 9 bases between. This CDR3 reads CAWMIQANEKLFF. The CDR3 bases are TGTGCCTGGATGATCCAGGCTAATGAAAAACTGTTTTTT.

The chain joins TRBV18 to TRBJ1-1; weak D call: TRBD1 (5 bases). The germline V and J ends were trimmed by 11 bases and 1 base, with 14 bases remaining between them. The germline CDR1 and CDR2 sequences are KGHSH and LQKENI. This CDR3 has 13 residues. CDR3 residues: CAAKGDRNTEAFF. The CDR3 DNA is TGTGCCGCAAAAGGAGACAGGAACACTGAAGCTTTCTTT.

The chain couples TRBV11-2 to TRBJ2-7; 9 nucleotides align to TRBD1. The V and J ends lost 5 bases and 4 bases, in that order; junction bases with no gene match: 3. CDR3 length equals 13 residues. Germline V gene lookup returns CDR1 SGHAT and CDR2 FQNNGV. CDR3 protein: CASSQDRGYEQYF. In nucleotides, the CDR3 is TGTGCCAGCAGCCAAGACAGGGGGTACGAGCAGTACTTC. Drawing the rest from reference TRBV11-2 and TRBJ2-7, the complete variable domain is EAGVAQSPRYKIIEKRQSVAFWCNPISGHATLYWYQQILGQGPKLLIQFQNNGVVDDSQLPKDRFSAERLKGVDSTLKIQPAKLEDSAVYLCASSQDRGYEQYFGPGTRLTVT.

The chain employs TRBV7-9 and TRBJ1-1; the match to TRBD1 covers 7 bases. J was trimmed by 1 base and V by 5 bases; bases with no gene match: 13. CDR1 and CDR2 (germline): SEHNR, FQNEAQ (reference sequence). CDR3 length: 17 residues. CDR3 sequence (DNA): TGTGCCAGCAGCCCCGATCGGCTAGGGGGCAAGAACACTGAAGCTTTCTTT. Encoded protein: CASSPDRLGGKNTEAFF. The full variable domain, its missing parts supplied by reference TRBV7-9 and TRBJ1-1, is DTGVSQNPRHKITKRGQNVTFRCDPISEHNRLYWYRQTLGQGPEFLTYFQNEAQLEKSRLLSDRFSAERPKGSFSTLEIQRTEQGDSAMYLCASSPDRLGGKNTEAFFGQGTRLTVV.

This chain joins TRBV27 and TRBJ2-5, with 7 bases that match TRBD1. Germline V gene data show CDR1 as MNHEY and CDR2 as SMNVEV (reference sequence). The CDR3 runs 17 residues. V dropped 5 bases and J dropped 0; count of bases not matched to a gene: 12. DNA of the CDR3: TGTGCCAGCAGTCCTACTGAGGGGGACAGTTACCAAGAGACCCAGTACTTC. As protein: CASSPTEGDSYQETQYF.

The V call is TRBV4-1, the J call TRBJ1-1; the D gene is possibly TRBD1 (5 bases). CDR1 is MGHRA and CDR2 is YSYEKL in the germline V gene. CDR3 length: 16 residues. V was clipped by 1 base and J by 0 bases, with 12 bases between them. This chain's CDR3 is CASSQGSQGLNTEAFF. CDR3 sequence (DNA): TGCGCCAGCAGCCAAGGTTCTCAGGGTCTGAACACTGAAGCTTTCTTT.

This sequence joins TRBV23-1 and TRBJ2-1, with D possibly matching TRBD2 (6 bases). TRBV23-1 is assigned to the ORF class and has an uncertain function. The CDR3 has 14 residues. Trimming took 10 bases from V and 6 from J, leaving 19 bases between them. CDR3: CATSFTSWSNEQFF. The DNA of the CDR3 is TGCGCCACCTCATTCACTAGCTGGTCCAATGAGCAGTTCTTC.